The 27 T cell receptor beta chains in this list originate from one sample, sequenced in a study of cytotoxic CD8 clonotypes in ibrutinib-treated CLL. The table came from immunoSEQ multiplex PCR; TCRdb's copy has only in-frame clones and leaves some out. This sample carries roughly 250,000 clones, 70% of them seen once, and the ten largest clones take approximately 15%. The sample was PBMCs, taken after 24 months of ibrutinib treatment. All receptors come from a human donor with chronic lymphocytic leukemia.

The J gene is TRBJ2-7, the V gene TRBV28, with D perhaps TRBD1 (5 bases). V was cut by 8 bases and J by 0 bases, with 17 bases left in between. The CDR3 consists of 15 residues. CDR1 is MDHEN and CDR2 is SYDVKM in the germline V gene. The CDR3 DNA reads as TGTGCCAGCGGTATCACAGGCTCAAGCTCCTACGAGCAGTACTTC. The encoded protein is CASGITGSSSYEQYF.

The chain's CDR3 is CASSARDSLALYEQYF. CDR3 DNA sequence: TGTGCCAGCAGCGCACGGGACTCCCTGGCCCTTTACGAGCAGTACTTC. The V gene is TRBV9, the J gene TRBJ2-7; D perhaps matches TRBD2 (6 bases). The V gene lost 3 bases and the J gene lost 4 bases, with 20 bases spanning the gap. This CDR3 is 16 amino acids long. Per germline, CDR1 SGDLS and CDR2 YYNGEE. Using reference TRBV9 and TRBJ2-7 for the parts outside the CDR3, the full variable domain is DSGVTQTPKHLITATGQRVTLRCSPRSGDLSVYWYQQSLDQGLQFLIQYYNGEERAKGNILERFSAQQFPDLHSELNLSSLELGDSALYFCASSARDSLALYEQYFGPGTRLTVT.

CDR3 amino acids: CASSQVKGTEAFF. CDR3 sequence (DNA): TGTGCCAGCAGCCAGGTTAAGGGGACTGAAGCTTTCTTT. The rearrangement joins TRBV7-9 to TRBJ1-1; perhaps TRBD1 as D (5 bases). The V gene's germline CDR1 is SEHNR and CDR2 FQNEAQ (reference sequence). Trimming stripped 5 bases from V and 5 bases from J, with 12 bases between. The length of the CDR3 is 13 residues.

This chain joins TRBV7-9 and TRBJ2-7, with 11 bases aligning to TRBD2. CDR3 size: 16 residues. CDR1 SEHNR and CDR2 FQNEAQ come from the germline V gene (reference sequence). Germline trimming cut 5 bases from V and 3 bases from J; bases unmatched to any gene: 9. The CDR3 region has the DNA TGTGCCAGCAGCCCGTCTTCGACTAGCGGGAACTACGAGCAGTACTTC. Its translation: CASSPSSTSGNYEQYF.

The gene calls are TRBV7-8 and TRBJ2-2, with 7 nucleotides matching TRBD1. Germline trimming cut 5 bases from V and 7 bases from J; bases unmatched to any gene: 10. Germline V gene data show CDR1 as SGHVS and CDR2 as FQNEAQ. The CDR3 is 15 residues long. CDR3 sequence (DNA): TGTGCCAGCAGCGCCTCCGGGACAGTGCTCGGGGAGCTGTTTTTT. Encoded protein: CASSASGTVLGELFF. The full variable domain, its missing parts supplied by reference TRBV7-8 and TRBJ2-2, is GAGVSQSPRYKVAKRGQDVALRCDPISGHVSLFWYQQALGQGPEFLTYFQNEAQLDKSGLPSDRFFAERPEGSVSTLKIQRTQQEDSAVYLCASSASGTVLGELFFGEGSRLTVL.

The J gene is TRBJ2-7, the V gene TRBV29-1; maybe TRBD1 (9 bases). V lost 4 bases, J lost 3 bases, and 28 bases lay in between. From germline, CDR1 is SQVTM and CDR2 ANQGSEA. The CDR3 is made up of 18 amino acids. CDR3 DNA: TGCAGCGTTGTGGCGGGGGGACAGGGTACCCTTTTTGTCTACGAGCAGTACTTC. This gives the protein CSVVAGGQGTLFVYEQYF.

The V call is TRBV6-5, the J call TRBJ2-2; D possibly corresponds to TRBD1 (5 bases). CDR3 length: 12 residues. V lost 6 bases, J lost 6 bases, and 8 bases lay in between. CDR1 and CDR2 (germline): MNHEY, SVGAGI. CDR3 region: CASSPRAGELFF. As DNA, the CDR3 is TGTGCCAGCAGCCCCAGGGCCGGGGAGCTGTTTTTT.

The chain joins TRBV29-1 to TRBJ1-5; possible D gene TRBD1, 6 bases. Germline CDR1 SQVTM, CDR2 ANQGSEA. The CDR3 loop spans 15 amino acids. V was clipped by 6 bases and J by 0 bases, with 15 bases between them. DNA of the CDR3: TGCAGCGTGGTCTATACAGGGACTAGCAATCAGCCCCAGCATTTT. Translating gives CSVVYTGTSNQPQHF.

Remarks on this clone: Other DNA sequences in the sample encode the same CDR3. The genes are TRBV4-1 and TRBJ1-4; 7 bases are a match to TRBD1. CDR1 and CDR2 from the germline V gene are MGHRA and YSYEKL. The CDR3 contains 15 residues. V lost 0 bases and J lost 11; bases outside the gene matches: 9. The CDR3 coding sequence is TGCGCCAGCAGCCAAGAGGGCAGGGGGGCAGGGAAACTGTTTTTT. Amino acids: CASSQEGRGAGKLFF.

This chain links TRBV10-3 with TRBJ1-4, with D maybe TRBD1 (6 bases). The length of the CDR3 is 14 residues. V was pared by 4 bases and J by 7 bases, with 13 bases between. Germline loops: CDR1 ENHRY, CDR2 SYGVKD. This CDR3 reads CAISVGGAGEKLFF. The DNA of the CDR3 is TGTGCCATCAGTGTTGGGGGCGCGGGTGAAAAACTGTTTTTT.

The gene calls are TRBV7-8 and TRBJ1-2; D remains unclear. Germline V gives CDR1 SGHVS, CDR2 FQNEAQ. There are 16 residues in the CDR3. Between the trimmed V and J ends, which lost 3 bases and 8 bases, there was a span of 22 bases. CDR3 amino acids: CASSLLNSGPPGGYTF. The CDR3 bases are TGTGCCAGCAGCTTGCTAAACTCCGGGCCCCCGGGAGGCTACACCTTC.

This sequence joins TRBV21-1 and TRBJ2-7; the DNA was not used to check the table's D call, TRBD2. TRBV21-1 is noted as a pseudogene. The CDR3 totals 13 residues. The CDR3 region has the DNA TGTGCCAGCAGCAGGAGAGGAGCCTACGAGCAGTACTTC. It codes for CASSRRGAYEQYF.

The J gene is TRBJ2-7, the V gene TRBV27; D is tentatively TRBD1 or TRBD2 (6 bases each). The V and J ends lost 3 bases and 3 bases respectively, with 18 bases between them. The CDR3 is 16 amino acids. From germline, CDR1 is MNHEY and CDR2 SMNVEV (reference sequence). Here the CDR3 reads CASSFKGLQGYYEQYF. The CDR3 nucleotides are TGTGCCAGCAGTTTCAAGGGACTCCAGGGGTACTACGAGCAGTACTTC.

The V and J genes are TRBV5-1 and TRBJ2-2, with D uncertain. CDR1 and CDR2 (germline): SGHRS, YFSETQ. Trimming removed 4 bases at V and 4 bases at J, with 20 bases between. The CDR3 extends over 17 amino acids. The CDR3 protein is CASSLPQKQLLTGELFF. In nucleotides, the CDR3 is TGCGCCAGCAGCCTCCCGCAGAAGCAGCTACTCACCGGGGAGCTGTTTTTT.

This clone was observed a handful of times. J is TRBJ1-2 and V is TRBV18; weak D call: TRBD1 (5 bases). Germline V gene lookup returns CDR1 KGHSH and CDR2 LQKENI. Trimming stripped 1 base from V and 4 bases from J, with 10 bases between. This CDR3 has 14 amino acids. The CDR3 protein is CASSPRQGGYGYTF. The CDR3 DNA follows: TGTGCCAGCTCACCACGTCAGGGTGGCTATGGCTACACCTTC. Full variable domain (remainder filled in from reference TRBV18 and TRBJ1-2): NAGVMQNPRHLVRRRGQEARLRCSPMKGHSHVYWYRQLPEEGLKFMVYLQKENIIDESGMPKERFSAEFPKEGPSILRIQQVVRGDSAAYFCASSPRQGGYGYTFGSGTRLTVV.

This chain uses TRBV5-1 with TRBJ2-7; 7 bases fit TRBD2. Germline lookup yields CDR1 SGHRS and CDR2 YFSETQ. J was trimmed by 5 bases and V by 4 bases; bases with no gene match: 6. The CDR3 runs to 13 residues. CDR3 sequence: CASSLGAGNEQYF. The CDR3 region has the DNA TGCGCCAGCAGCCTGGGAGCGGGAAACGAGCAGTACTTC. The whole variable domain, filled in from reference TRBV5-1 and TRBJ2-7, reads KAGVTQTPRYLIKTRGQQVTLSCSPISGHRSVSWYQQTPGQGLQFLFEYFSETQRNKGNFPGRFSGRQFSNSRSEMNVSTLELGDSALYLCASSLGAGNEQYFGPGTRLTVT.

J is TRBJ2-5 and V is TRBV19; TRBD1 is a possible D gene (6 bases). V lost 5 bases to trimming and J lost 7 bases, with 11 bases between them. Germline assignment: CDR1 LNHDA and CDR2 SQIVND (reference sequence). This CDR3 contains 12 residues. Here the CDR3 reads CASSLLQGTQYF. DNA of the CDR3: TGTGCCAGTAGTTTACTACAGGGGACCCAGTACTTC.

The chain recombines TRBV2 with TRBJ1-5, with 7 bases lining up with TRBD1. The germline V gene has CDR1 SNHLY and CDR2 FYNNEI. The CDR3 covers 15 residues. V shed 7 bases and J 2 bases; nucleotides not matched to a gene: 8. DNA for the CDR3: TGTGCCAGCAATAAAGGGGGCGAGGGCAATCAGCCCCAGCATTTT. This sequence encodes CASNKGGEGNQPQHF.

The V and J genes are TRBV9 and TRBJ1-4, with D unclear. V was cut by 3 bases and J by 8 bases, with 14 bases left in between. This CDR3 comprises 14 residues. CDR1 SGDLS and CDR2 YYNGEE come from the germline V gene. For the CDR3, the DNA is TGTGCCAGCAGCGCCGGACTTCTGGGGGAAAAACTGTTTTTT. Amino acid sequence: CASSAGLLGEKLFF.

Only one count was recorded for this clone. The rearrangement uses TRBV28 and TRBJ2-1; D possibly corresponds to TRBD1 (6 bases). The CDR3 spans 14 residues. V lost 8 bases, J lost 4 bases, and 15 bases lay in between. Germline V gene lookup returns CDR1 MDHEN and CDR2 SYDVKM. This chain's CDR3 is CASLTGISYNEQFF. CDR3 bases: TGTGCCAGCCTTACAGGGATTTCGTACAATGAGCAGTTCTTC.

The chain combines TRBV7-3 with TRBJ2-1, with D perhaps matching TRBD1 or TRBD2 (6 bases each). The V end lost 7 bases, the J end lost 8 bases, and 18 bases lay between the germline ends. The CDR3 sequence is 14 residues long. Germline V gene data show CDR1 as SGHTA and CDR2 as FQGTGA. This CDR3 is CASTLGLRGDEQFF. CDR3 coding DNA: TGTGCCAGCACCTTGGGACTTAGGGGGGATGAGCAGTTCTTC. The whole variable domain, remainder taken from reference TRBV7-3 and TRBJ2-1, is GAGVSQTPSNKVTEKGKYVELRCDPISGHTALYWYRQSLGQGPEFLIYFQGTGAADDSGLPNDRFFAVRPEGSVSTLKIQRTERGDSAVYLCASTLGLRGDEQFFGPGTRLTVL.

The chain combines TRBV6-5 with TRBJ2-3, with 9 bases that match TRBD1. Germline loops: CDR1 MNHEY, CDR2 SVGAGI. V shed 8 bases and J 2 bases; nucleotides not matched to a gene: 5. CDR3 length: 14 residues. The CDR3 DNA reads as TGTGCCAGCGGGGACAGGGTAGTCACAGATACGCAGTATTTT. It codes for CASGDRVVTDTQYF.

J is TRBJ1-2 and V is TRBV19; possibly TRBD1 for D (5 bases). This CDR3 contains 13 residues. V was cut by 6 bases and J by 6 bases, with 14 bases left in between. CDR1 and CDR2 (germline): LNHDA, SQIVND (reference sequence). CDR3 loop: CASSMGRADGYTF. Here the CDR3 DNA reads TGTGCCAGTAGCATGGGCAGGGCTGATGGCTACACCTTC.

This chain uses TRBV7-9 with TRBJ2-2; D remains unclear. Trimming left V 7 bases short and J 7 bases short, with 7 bases between. The CDR3 contains 11 residues. Germline V lookup: CDR1 SEHNR, CDR2 FQNEAQ (reference sequence). The DNA for the CDR3 is TGTGCCAGCACCGACTTCGGGGAGCTGTTTTTT. Translated, it gives CASTDFGELFF.

The chain uses TRBV5-1 and TRBJ2-1; 7 bases line up with TRBD2. Germline V gene lookup returns CDR1 SGHRS and CDR2 YFSETQ. The V gene end was trimmed by 0 bases and the J gene end by 4 bases; junction bases not matched to a gene: 4. CDR3 size: 15 residues. CDR3 nucleotide sequence: TGCGCCAGCAGCTTGGCGGCTAGCGGTTACAATGAGCAGTTCTTC. It is translated as CASSLAASGYNEQFF.

The genes are TRBV6-1 and TRBJ1-3, with a tentative D call TRBD1 (6 bases). Germline loops: CDR1 MNHNS, CDR2 SASEGT. The V and J ends lost 6 bases and 4 bases respectively, with 13 bases between them. CDR3 length: 14 residues. The CDR3 region is CASSPTGIGNTIYF. DNA of the CDR3: TGTGCCAGCAGCCCTACAGGGATAGGAAACACCATATATTTT.

The chain employs TRBV19 and TRBJ2-1; 9 bases match TRBD2. J lost 8 bases, V lost 7 bases, and 18 bases had no gene match. CDR3 length: 17 amino acids. Germline values: CDR1 LNHDA, CDR2 SQIVND (reference sequence). This CDR3 reads CASTPLAGLGTSDEQFF. CDR3 in DNA: TGTGCCAGTACGCCCCTAGCGGGGCTAGGGACGTCCGATGAGCAGTTCTTC.